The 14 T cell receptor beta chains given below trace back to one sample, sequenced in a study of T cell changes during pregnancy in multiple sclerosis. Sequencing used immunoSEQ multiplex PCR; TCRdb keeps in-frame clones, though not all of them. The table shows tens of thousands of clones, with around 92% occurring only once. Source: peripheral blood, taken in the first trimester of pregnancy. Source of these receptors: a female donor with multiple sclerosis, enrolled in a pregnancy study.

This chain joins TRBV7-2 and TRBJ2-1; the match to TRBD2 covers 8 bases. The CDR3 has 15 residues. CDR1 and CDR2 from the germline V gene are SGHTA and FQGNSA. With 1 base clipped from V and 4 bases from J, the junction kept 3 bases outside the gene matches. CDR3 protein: CASSLVSGVYNEQFF. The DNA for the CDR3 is TGTGCCAGCAGCTTAGTTAGCGGGGTATACAATGAGCAGTTCTTC.

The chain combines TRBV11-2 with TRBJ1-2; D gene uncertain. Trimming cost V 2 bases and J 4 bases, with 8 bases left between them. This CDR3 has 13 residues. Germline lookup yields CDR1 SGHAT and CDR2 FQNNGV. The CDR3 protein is CASSLTVLYGYTF. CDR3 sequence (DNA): TGTGCCAGCAGCTTAACAGTTCTCTATGGCTACACCTTC.

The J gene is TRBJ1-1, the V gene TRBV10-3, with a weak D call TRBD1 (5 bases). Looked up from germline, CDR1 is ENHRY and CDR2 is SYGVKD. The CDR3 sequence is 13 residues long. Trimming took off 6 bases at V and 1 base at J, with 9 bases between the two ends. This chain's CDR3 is CAISQDRNTEAFF. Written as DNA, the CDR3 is TGTGCCATCAGCCAAGACAGGAACACTGAAGCTTTCTTT.

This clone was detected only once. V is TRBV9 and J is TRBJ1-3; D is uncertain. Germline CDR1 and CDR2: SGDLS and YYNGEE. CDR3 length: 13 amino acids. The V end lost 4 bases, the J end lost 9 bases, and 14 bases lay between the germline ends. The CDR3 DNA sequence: TGTGCCAGCAGCTCCTTTGGTTTTAGCACCATATATTTT. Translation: CASSSFGFSTIYF.

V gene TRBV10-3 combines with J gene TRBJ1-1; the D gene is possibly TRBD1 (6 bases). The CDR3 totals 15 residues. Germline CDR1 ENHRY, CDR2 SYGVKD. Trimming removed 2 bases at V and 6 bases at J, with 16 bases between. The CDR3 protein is CAISEGGGQISEAFF. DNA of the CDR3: TGTGCCATCAGTGAGGGGGGGGGACAAATTTCTGAAGCTTTCTTT.

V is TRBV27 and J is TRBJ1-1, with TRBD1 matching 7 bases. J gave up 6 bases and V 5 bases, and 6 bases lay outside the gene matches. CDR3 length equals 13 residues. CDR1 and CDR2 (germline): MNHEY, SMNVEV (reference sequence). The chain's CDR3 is CASSQYRGAEAFF. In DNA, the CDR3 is TGTGCCAGCAGTCAATACAGGGGTGCTGAAGCTTTCTTT.

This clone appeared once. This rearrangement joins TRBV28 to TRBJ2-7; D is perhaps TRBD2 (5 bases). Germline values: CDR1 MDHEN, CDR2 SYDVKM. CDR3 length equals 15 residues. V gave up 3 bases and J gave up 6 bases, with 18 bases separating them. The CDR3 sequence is CASSFVRLALSEQYF. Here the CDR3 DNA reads TGTGCCAGCAGTTTCGTACGGCTAGCTTTGTCCGAGCAGTACTTC.

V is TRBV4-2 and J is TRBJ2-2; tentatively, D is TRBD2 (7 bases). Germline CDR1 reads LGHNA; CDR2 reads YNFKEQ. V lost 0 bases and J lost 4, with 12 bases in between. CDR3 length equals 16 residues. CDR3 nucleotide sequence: TGTGCCAGCAGCCAAGAGGGAGGGGGGAGCACCGGGGAGCTGTTTTTT. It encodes CASSQEGGGSTGELFF.

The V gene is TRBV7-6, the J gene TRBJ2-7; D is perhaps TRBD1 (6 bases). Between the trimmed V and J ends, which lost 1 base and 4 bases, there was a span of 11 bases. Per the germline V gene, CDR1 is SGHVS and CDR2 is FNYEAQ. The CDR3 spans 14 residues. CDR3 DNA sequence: TGTGCCAGCAGCTTAGTTCAGGGGAGTTACGAGCAGTACTTC. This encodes CASSLVQGSYEQYF.

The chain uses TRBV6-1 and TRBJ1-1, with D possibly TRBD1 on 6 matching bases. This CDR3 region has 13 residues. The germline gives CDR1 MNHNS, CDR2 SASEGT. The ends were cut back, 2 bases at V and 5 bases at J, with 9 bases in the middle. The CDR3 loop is CASSEIRGTEAFF. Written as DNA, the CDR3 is TGTGCCAGCAGTGAAATCAGGGGAACTGAAGCTTTCTTT.

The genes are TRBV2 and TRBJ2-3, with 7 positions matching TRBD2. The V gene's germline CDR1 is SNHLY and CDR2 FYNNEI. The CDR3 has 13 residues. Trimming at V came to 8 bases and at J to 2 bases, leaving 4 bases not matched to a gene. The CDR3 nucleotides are TGTGCCAGCTGTCGGGGGGACACAGATACGCAGTATTTT. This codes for CASCRGDTDTQYF.

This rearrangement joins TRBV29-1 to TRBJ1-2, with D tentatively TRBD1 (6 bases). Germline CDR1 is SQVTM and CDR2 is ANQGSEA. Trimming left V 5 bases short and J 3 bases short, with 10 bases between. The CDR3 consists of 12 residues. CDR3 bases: TGCAGCGTTACAGGGTTACACTATGGCTACACCTTC. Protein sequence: CSVTGLHYGYTF.

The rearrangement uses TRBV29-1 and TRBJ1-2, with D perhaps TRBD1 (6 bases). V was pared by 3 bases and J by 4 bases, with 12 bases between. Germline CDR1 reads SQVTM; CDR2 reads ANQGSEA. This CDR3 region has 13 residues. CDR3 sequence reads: CSVEGAGTYGYTF. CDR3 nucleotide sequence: TGCAGCGTTGAGGGGGCCGGTACCTATGGCTACACCTTC.

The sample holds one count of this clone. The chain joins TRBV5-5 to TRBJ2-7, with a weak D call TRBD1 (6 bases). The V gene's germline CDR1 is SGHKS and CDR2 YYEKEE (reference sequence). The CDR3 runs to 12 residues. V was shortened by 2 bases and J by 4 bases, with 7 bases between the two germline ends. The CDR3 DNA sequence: TGTGCCAGCAGCTTAGGACAGTACGAGCAGTACTTC. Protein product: CASSLGQYEQYF.